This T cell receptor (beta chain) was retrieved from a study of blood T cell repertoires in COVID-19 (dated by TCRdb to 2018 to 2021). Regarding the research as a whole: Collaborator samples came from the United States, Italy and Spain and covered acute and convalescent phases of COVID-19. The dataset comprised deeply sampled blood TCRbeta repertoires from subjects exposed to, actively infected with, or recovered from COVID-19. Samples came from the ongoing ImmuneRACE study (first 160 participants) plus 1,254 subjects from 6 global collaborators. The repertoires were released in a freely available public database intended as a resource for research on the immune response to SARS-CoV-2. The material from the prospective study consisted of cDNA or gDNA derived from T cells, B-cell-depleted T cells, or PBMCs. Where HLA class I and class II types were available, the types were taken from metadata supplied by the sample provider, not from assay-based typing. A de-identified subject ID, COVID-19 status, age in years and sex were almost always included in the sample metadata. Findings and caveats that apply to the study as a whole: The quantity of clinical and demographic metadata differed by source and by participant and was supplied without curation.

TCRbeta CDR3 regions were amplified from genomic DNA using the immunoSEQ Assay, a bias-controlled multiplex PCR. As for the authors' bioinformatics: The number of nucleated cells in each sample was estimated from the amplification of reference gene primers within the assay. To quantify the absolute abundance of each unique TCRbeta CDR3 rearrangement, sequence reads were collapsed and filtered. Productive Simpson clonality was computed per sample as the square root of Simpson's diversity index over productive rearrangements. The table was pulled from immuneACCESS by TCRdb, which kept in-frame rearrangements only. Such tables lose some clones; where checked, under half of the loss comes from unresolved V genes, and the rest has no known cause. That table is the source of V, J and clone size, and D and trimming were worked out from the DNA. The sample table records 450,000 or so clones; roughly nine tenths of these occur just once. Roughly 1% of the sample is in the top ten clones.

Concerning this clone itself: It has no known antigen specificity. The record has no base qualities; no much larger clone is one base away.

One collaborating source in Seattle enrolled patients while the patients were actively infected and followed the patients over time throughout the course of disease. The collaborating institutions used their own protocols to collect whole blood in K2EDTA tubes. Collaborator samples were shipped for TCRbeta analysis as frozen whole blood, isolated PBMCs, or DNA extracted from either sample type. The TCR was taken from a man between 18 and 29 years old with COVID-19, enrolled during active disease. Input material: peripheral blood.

The DNA is as follows: TGTGCCAGCAGCCAGGGGGCGGGGAGCACAGATACGCAGTATTTT. This encodes CASSQGAGSTDTQYF. The rearranged segments are TRBV5-4 and TRBJ2-3; 8 junctional bases match TRBD1. Reading from cysteine to phenylalanine, the CDR3 counts 15 amino acids. The retained sequence is limited to the CDR3, 45 bases, with the frame set at the first base. Here V drops 4 bases and J drops 0 bases, and the junction holds 4 bases not matched to any gene. Based on the germline V gene (reference sequence), the CDR1 and CDR2 sequences are SGHNT and YYREEE.